Following are 10 T cell receptor beta chains from one sample sequenced in a study of CD8+CD57+ T cells in acquired aplastic anemia. Using genomic DNA as the template, TCR beta VDJ and CDR3 profiling was carried out. TCRdb passed the reads through MiXCR, listing each CDR3 protein once. The table records hundreds of thousands of distinct CDR3 sequences, 25% to 40% of them present only once. CD8+CD57+ cell expansion had been shown by flow cytometry in patients chosen for sequencing. The specimen sequenced was sorted CD4+, CD8+, or CD8+CD57+ T cells (not recorded which) from PBMCs. The receptor source for this set is a human donor with aplastic anemia.

As to this clonotype: One junction end disagrees with the germline gene, perhaps due to a read error. The chain joins TRBV6-5 to TRBJ2-3, with a weak D call TRBD2 (5 bases). The germline gives CDR1 MNHEY, CDR2 SVGAGI. The CDR3 is made up of 15 amino acids. The CDR3 protein is CASSYSAEWGDMQYF. Here the CDR3 DNA reads TGTGCCAGCAGTTACTCTGCGGAGTGGGGAGATATGCAGTATTTT.

This rearrangement joins TRBV5-1 to TRBJ2-3; D is unclear. The V gene's germline CDR1 is SGHRS and CDR2 YFSETQ. Trimming cost V 0 bases and J 2 bases, with 13 bases left between them. CDR3 length equals 16 residues. The CDR3 nucleotides read TGCGCCAGCAGCTTGGGATTAGATTATTTCACAGATACGCAGTATTTT. As protein: CASSLGLDYFTDTQYF.

This clonotype was seen at least ten times. V is TRBV10-1 and J is TRBJ2-3; 9 bases fit TRBD1. CDR3 length: 15 amino acids. The trim removed 0 bases at V and 5 bases at J, leaving 3 bases unmatched. CDR1 WNHNN and CDR2 SYGVQD come from the germline V gene (reference sequence). The CDR3 region is CASSESRTGVDTQYF. Written as DNA, the CDR3 is TGCGCCAGCAGTGAGTCTAGGACAGGGGTAGATACGCAGTATTTT.

On this clonotype itself: A much larger clone differs from this one at a single base, so this may be a read error. This CDR3 fails to terminate in the conserved phenylalanine or tryptophan, so it likely reflects a read error. The chain couples TRBV5-1 to TRBJ1-2, with D tentatively TRBD1 (5 bases). Germline-derived CDR1 and CDR2 are SGHRS and YFSETQ. The CDR3 totals 13 residues. CDR3 residues: CASSLDGGYGYTL. The CDR3 nucleotides read TGCGCCAGCAGTTTGGACGGGGGATATGGCTACACCCTC.

Turning to this clonotype: A read error may explain this, as a much larger clone is one base away. This chain connects TRBV12-3 or TRBV12-4 to TRBJ1-6; 7 bases agree with TRBD1. The CDR3 length is 14 residues. CDR3 nucleotides: TGTGCCAGCAGTCTCCGGGACAGATTGTCACCCCCCCACTTT. Protein sequence: CASSLRDRLSPPHF.

This clonotype was seen a single time. The chain couples TRBV24-1 to TRBJ2-7; perhaps TRBD2 as D (6 bases). The CDR3 is made up of 18 amino acids. V shed 3 bases and J shed 1 base, with 21 bases lying between them. Germline V lookup: CDR1 KGHDR, CDR2 SFDVKD. DNA of the CDR3: TGTGCCACCAGTGATCCCGGGACTTACCCCTTAAGGTCCTACGAGCAGTACTTC. As protein: CATSDPGTYPLRSYEQYF.

V is TRBV2 and J is TRBJ2-7; 8 bases line up with TRBD1. Losses at the gene ends were 5 bases for V and 1 base for J; bases not matched to a gene: 10. The CDR3 sequence is 16 residues long. Germline V gene lookup returns CDR1 SNHLY and CDR2 FYNNEI. For the CDR3, the DNA is TGTGCCAGCAGTCCCCGGTCAGGGGGCAGGTCCTACGAGCAGTACTTC. The encoded protein is CASSPRSGGRSYEQYF.

In the case of this clonotype: A much larger clone differs by one base, so this may be a read error. This sequence joins TRBV9 and TRBJ1-6; the D is unclear. Trimming stripped 5 bases from V and 6 bases from J, with 18 bases between. This CDR3 is built from 16 residues. Germline loops: CDR1 SGDLS, CDR2 YYNGEE. Here the CDR3 reads CASSSGGVRGNSPLHF. CDR3 nucleotides: TGTGCCAGCAGTAGTGGTGGGGTGCGGGGTAATTCACCCCTCCACTTT.

This clonotype was recorded at least ten times. The gene calls are TRBV7-2 and TRBJ2-7, with 14 bases identical to TRBD2. CDR1 and CDR2 (germline): SGHTA, FQGNSA. V lost 4 bases to trimming and J lost 2 bases; unmatched junction nucleotides: 1. The CDR3 spans 15 residues. In nucleotides, the CDR3 is TGTGCCAGCAGCTGGGGACTAGCGGGGGCCTACGAGCAGTACTTC. Residues: CASSWGLAGAYEQYF.

This clonotype was seen ten or more times. V usage is TRBV25-1 and J usage is TRBJ2-7; D possibly corresponds to TRBD1 (6 bases). The CDR3 contains 12 residues. Germline V gene sequence: CDR1 MGHDK, CDR2 SYGVNS. V was clipped by 6 bases and J by 2 bases, with 8 bases between them. CDR3 nucleotides: TGTGCCAGCAGGGACAGAGCCTACGAGCAGTACTTC. Its protein product is CASRDRAYEQYF.